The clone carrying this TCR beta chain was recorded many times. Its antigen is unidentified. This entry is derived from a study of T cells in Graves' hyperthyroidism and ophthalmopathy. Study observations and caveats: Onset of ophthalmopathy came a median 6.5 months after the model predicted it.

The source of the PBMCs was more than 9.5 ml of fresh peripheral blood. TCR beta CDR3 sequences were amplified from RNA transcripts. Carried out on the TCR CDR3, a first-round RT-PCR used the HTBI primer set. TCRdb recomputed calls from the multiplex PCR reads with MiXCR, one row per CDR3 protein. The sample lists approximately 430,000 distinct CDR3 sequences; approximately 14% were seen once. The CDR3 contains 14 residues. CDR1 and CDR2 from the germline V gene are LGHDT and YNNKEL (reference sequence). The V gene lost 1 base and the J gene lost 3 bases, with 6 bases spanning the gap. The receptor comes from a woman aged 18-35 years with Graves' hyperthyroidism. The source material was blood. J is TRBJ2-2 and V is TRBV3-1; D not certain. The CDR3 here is CASSQGFHTGELFF. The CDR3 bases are TGTGCCAGCAGCCAAGGCTTTCACACCGGGGAGCTGTTTTTT.